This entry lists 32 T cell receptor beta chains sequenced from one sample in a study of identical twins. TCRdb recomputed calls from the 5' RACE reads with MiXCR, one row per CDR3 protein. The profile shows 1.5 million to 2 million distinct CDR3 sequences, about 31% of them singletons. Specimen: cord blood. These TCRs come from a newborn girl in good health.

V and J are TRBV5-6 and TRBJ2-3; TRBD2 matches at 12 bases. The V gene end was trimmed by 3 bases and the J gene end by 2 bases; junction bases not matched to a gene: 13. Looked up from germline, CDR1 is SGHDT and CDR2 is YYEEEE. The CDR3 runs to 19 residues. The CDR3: CASSWWWTSGDISTDTQYF. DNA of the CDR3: TGTGCCAGCAGCTGGTGGTGGACTAGCGGGGATATTTCCACAGATACGCAGTATTTT. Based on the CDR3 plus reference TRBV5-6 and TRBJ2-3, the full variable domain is DAGVTQSPTHLIKTRGQQVTLRCSPKSGHDTVSWYQQALGQGPQFIFQYYEEEERQRGNFPDRFSGHQFPNYSSELNVNALLLGDSALYLCASSWWWTSGDISTDTQYFGPGTRLTVL.

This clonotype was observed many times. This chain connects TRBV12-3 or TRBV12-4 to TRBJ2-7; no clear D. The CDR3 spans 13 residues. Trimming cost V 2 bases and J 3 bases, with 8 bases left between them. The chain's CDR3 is CASSLRSDYEQYF. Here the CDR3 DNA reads TGTGCCAGCAGTTTAAGATCCGACTACGAGCAGTACTTC.

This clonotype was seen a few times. The CDR3 here is CASSRQSGDGYTF. As DNA, the CDR3 is TGTGCCAGCAGCCGACAGTCAGGGGATGGCTACACCTTC. This chain connects TRBV7-2 to TRBJ1-2, with D possibly being TRBD1 (6 bases). V was clipped by 5 bases and J by 6 bases, with 13 bases between them. The CDR3 has 13 amino acids. Germline V gene data show CDR1 as SGHTA and CDR2 as FQGNSA.

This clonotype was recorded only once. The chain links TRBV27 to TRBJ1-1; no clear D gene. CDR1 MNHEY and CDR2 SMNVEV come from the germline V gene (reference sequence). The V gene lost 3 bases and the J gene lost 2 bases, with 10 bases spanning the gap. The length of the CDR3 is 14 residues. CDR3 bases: TGTGCCAGCAGTTTCGACGCAGGCAACACTGAAGCTTTCTTT. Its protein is CASSFDAGNTEAFF.

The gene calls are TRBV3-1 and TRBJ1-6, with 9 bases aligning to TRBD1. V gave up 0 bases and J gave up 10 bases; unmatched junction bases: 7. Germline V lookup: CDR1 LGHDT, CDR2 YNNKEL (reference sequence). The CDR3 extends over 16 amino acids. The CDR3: CASSQDLTGGRSPLHF. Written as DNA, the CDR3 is TGTGCCAGCAGCCAAGATTTGACAGGGGGTCGGTCACCCCTCCACTTT.

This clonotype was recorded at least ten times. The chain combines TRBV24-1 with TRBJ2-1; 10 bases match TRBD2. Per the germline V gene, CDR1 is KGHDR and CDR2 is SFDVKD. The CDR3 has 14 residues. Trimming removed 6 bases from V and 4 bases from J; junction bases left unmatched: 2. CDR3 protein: CATSRTSGYNEQFF. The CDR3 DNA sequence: TGTGCCACCAGTAGGACTAGCGGATACAATGAGCAGTTCTTC.

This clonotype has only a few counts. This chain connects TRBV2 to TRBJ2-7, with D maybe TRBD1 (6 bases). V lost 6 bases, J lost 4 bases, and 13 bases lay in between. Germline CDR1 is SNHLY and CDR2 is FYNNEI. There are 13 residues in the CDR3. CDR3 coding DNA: TGTGCCAGCAGGCCCGGGACAAATTACGAGCAGTACTTC. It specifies CASRPGTNYEQYF.

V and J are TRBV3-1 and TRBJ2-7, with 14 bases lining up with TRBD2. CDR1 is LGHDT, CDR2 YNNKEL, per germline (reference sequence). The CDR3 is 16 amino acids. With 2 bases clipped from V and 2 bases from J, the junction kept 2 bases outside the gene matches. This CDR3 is CASSQMTSGRAYEQYF. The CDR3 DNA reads TGTGCCAGCAGCCAAATGACTAGCGGGAGGGCCTACGAGCAGTACTTC.

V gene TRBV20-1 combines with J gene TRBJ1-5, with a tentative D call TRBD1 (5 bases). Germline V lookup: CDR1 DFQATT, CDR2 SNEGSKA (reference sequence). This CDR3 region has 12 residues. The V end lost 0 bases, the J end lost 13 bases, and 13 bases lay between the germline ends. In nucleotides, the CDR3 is TGCAGTGCTAGAGATGGCAGGGCCCTTCAGCATTTT. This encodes CSARDGRALQHF.

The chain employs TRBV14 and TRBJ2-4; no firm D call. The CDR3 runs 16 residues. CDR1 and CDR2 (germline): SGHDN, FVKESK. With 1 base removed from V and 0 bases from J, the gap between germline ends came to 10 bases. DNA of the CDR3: TGTGCCAGCAGCCAAGCGAGTAGGCTAGCCAAAAACATTCAGTACTTC. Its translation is CASSQASRLAKNIQYF.

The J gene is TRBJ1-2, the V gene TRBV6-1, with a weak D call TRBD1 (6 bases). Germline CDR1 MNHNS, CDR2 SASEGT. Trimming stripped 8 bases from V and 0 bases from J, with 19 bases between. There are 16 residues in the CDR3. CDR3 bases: TGTGCCAGCTGTGCCGTTAAGACAGGAGCTAACTATGGCTACACCTTC. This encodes CASCAVKTGANYGYTF.

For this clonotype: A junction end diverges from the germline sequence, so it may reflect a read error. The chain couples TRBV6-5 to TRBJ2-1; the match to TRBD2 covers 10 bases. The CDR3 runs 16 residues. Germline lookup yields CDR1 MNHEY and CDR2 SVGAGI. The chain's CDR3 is CASSLTSGSSYNERFF. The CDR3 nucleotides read TGTGCCAGCAGCTTGACTAGCGGGTCTTCCTACAATGAGCGGTTCTTC.

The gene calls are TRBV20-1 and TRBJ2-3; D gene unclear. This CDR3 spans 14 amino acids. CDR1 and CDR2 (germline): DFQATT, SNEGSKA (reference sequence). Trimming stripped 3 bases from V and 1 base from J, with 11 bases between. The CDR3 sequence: CSARRGPRTDTQYF. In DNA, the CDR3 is TGCAGTGCTAGGAGAGGACCGCGCACAGATACGCAGTATTTT.

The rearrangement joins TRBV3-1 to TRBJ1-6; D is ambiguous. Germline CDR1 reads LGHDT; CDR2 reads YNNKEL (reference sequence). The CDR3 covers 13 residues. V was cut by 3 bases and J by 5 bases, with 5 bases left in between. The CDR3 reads CASSHPDNSPLHF. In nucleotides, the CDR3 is TGTGCCAGCAGCCACCCCGATAATTCACCCCTCCACTTT. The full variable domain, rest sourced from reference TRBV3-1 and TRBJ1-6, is DTAVSQTPKYLVTQMGNDKSIKCEQNLGHDTMYWYKQDSKKFLKIMFSYNNKELIINETVPNRFSPKSPDKAHLNLHINSLELGDSAVYFCASSHPDNSPLHFGNGTRLTVT.

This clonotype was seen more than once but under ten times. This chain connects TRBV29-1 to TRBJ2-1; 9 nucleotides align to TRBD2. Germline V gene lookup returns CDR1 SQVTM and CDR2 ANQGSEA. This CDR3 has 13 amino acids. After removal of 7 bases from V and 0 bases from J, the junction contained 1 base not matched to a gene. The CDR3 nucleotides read TGCAGCGGTAGCGGGAGCTCCTACAATGAGCAGTTCTTC. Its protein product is CSGSGSSYNEQFF.

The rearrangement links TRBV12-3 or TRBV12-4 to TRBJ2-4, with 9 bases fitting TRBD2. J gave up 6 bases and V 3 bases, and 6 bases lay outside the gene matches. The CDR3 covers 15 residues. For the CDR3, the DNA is TGTGCCAGCAGTTTTGGCGGGGGGGCGGCAAACATTCAGTACTTC. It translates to CASSFGGGAANIQYF.

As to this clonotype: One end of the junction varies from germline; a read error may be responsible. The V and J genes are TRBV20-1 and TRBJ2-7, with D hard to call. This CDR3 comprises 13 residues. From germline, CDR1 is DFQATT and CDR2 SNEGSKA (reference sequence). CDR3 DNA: TGCAGTGCGAGAGCGTCGCTAATGTACGAGCAGTACTTC. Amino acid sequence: CSARASLMYEQYF.

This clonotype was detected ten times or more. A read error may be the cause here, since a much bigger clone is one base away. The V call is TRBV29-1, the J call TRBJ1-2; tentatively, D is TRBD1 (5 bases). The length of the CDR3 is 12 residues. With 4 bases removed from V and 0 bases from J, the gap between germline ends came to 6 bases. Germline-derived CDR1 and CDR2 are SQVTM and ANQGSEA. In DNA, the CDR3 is TGCAGCGTTGCGACAGCTAACTATGGCTACACCTTC. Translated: CSVATANYGYTF.

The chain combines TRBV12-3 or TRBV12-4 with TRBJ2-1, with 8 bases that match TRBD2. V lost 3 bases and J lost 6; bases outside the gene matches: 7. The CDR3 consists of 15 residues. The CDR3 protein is CASSFFRLASNEQFF. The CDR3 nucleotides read TGTGCCAGCAGTTTTTTTCGACTAGCGAGCAATGAGCAGTTCTTC.

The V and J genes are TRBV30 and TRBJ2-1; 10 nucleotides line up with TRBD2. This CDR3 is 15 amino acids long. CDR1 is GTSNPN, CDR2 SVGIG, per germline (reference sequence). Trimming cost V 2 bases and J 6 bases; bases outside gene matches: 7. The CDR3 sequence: CAWSSGGAIPNEQFF. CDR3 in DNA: TGTGCCTGGAGTAGCGGGGGGGCGATACCCAATGAGCAGTTCTTC.

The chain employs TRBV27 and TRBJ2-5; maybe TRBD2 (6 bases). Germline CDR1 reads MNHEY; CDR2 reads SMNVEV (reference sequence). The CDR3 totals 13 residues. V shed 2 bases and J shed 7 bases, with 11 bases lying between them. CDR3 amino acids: CASSLGRRVTQYF. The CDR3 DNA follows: TGTGCCAGCAGTTTAGGCAGGAGGGTGACCCAGTACTTC.

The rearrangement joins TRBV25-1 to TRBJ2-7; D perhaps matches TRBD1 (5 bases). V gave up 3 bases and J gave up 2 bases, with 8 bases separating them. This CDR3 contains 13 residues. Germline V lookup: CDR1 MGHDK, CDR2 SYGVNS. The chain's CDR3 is CASSDYRTYEQYF. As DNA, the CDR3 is TGTGCCAGCAGTGACTACAGGACCTACGAGCAGTACTTC.

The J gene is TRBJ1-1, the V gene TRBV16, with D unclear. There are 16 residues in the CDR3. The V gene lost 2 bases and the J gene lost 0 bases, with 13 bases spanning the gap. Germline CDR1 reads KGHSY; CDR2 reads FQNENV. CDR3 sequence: CASSQPIGSVNTEAFF. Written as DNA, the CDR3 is TGTGCCAGCAGCCAACCCATAGGGTCGGTGAACACTGAAGCTTTCTTT.

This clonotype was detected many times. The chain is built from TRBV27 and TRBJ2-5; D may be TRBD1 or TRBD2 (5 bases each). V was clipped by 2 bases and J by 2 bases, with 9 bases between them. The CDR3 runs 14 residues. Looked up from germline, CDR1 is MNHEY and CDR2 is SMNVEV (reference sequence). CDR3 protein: CASSLPGPQETQYF. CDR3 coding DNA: TGTGCCAGCAGTTTACCGGGACCGCAAGAGACCCAGTACTTC.

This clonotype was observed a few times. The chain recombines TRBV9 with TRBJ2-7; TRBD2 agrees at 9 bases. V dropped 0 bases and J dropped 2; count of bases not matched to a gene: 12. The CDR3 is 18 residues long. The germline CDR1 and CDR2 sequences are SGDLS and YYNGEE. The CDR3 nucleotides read TGTGCCAGCAGCGTAGCGACCCCAAGCGGGAGGCCCCCCTACGAGCAGTACTTC. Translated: CASSVATPSGRPPYEQYF.

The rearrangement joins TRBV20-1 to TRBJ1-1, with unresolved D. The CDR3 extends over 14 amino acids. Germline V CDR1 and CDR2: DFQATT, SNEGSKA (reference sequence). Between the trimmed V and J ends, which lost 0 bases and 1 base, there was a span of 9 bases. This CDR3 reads CSAREAARNTEAFF. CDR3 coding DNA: TGCAGTGCTAGAGAGGCGGCTCGGAACACTGAAGCTTTCTTT.

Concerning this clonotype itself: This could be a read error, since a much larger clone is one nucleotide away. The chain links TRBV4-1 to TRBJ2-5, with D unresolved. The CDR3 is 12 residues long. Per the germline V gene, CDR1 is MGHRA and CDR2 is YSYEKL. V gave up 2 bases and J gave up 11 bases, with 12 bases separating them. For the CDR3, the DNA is TGCGCCAGCAGCCAACTCCTCAATGAGCAGTACTTC. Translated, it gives CASSQLLNEQYF.

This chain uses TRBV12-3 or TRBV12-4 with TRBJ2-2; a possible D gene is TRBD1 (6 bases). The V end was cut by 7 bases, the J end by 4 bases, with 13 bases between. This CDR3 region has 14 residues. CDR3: CASTPGDLTGELFF. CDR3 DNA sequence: TGTGCCAGCACTCCAGGGGACCTCACCGGGGAGCTGTTTTTT.

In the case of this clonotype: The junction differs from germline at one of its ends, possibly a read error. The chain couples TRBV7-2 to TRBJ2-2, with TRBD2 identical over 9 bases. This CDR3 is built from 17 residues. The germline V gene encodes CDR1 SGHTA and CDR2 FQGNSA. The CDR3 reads CASSLASGAILRGGLFF. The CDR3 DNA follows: TGTGCCAGCAGCTTGGCTAGCGGGGCAATCCTCAGAGGGGGGCTGTTTTTT.

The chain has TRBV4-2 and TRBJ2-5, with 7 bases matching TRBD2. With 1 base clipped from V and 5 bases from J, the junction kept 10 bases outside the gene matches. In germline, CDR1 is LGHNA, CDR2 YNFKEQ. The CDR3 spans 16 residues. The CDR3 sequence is CASSQVKRGGWETQYF. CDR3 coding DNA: TGTGCCAGCAGCCAAGTCAAGCGGGGTGGTTGGGAGACCCAGTACTTC.

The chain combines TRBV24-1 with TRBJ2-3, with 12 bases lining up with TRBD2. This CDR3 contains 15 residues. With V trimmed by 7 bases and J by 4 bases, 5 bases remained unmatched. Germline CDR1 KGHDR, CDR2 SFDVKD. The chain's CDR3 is CATSGLAGLADTQYF. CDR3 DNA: TGTGCCACCAGCGGACTAGCGGGGCTCGCAGATACGCAGTATTTT.

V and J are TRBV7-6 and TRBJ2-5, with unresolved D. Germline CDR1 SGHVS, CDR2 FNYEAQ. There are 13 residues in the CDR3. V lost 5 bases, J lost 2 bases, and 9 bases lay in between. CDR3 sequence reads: CASSGWKQETQYF. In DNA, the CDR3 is TGTGCCAGCAGCGGATGGAAACAAGAGACCCAGTACTTC.